Ten or more counts support the clone carrying this TCR beta chain. The antigen is unknown. This sample stems from a study of T cells in Graves' hyperthyroidism and ophthalmopathy. Across the study: The initial diagnosis was the point when peripheral blood was collected, ahead of any treatment. Whole-study results and caveats: Model output signaled ophthalmopathy a median about 6.3 months ahead of onset.

For the diagnoses, clinical symptoms, serum thyroxine and TRAb, thyroid ultrasound and orbital computed tomography were used. Isolation of PBMCs was performed on 10 ml fresh peripheral blood. Amplification of TCR beta CDR3 regions used RNA as the template. Initially, a first-round RT-PCR of the TCR CDR3 employed the HTBI primer set. TCRdb re-called the multiplex PCR reads with MiXCR, one entry per CDR3 protein. This repertoire shows about 500,000 distinct CDR3 sequences, 15% to 20% found once; its top ten account for less than 30%. Germline V gene lookup returns CDR1 SGHVS and CDR2 FQNEAQ. V gave up 5 bases and J gave up 3 bases; unmatched junction bases: 6. The CDR3 extends over 14 amino acids.

The genes are TRBV7-8 and TRBJ2-7; 8 positions match TRBD1. Input material: blood. This TCR was sampled from a young woman with Graves' ophthalmopathy. The CDR3 sequence is CASSLDRGFYEQYF. The CDR3 coding sequence is TGTGCCAGCAGCCTAGACAGGGGATTCTACGAGCAGTACTTC. Together with reference TRBV7-8 and TRBJ2-7, the CDR3 gives the full variable domain: GAGVSQSPRYKVAKRGQDVALRCDPISGHVSLFWYQQALGQGPEFLTYFQNEAQLDKSGLPSDRFFAERPEGSVSTLKIQRTQQEDSAVYLCASSLDRGFYEQYFGPGTRLTVT.